Listed below are T cell receptor beta chains from one sample, sequenced in a study of shared clonotypes between healthy human individuals. Assay used: immunoSEQ multiplex PCR; TCRdb lists only in-frame clones, some missing. Seen here are roughly 410,000 clones, 95% to 97% observed once, and the top ten hold about 0.32%. Sequenced material: memory CD8+ T cells sorted from blood. All receptors derive from a man in his thirties or forties in good health. Both conserved end residues are trimmed from each CDR3. Each record gives: clone size, V gene, J gene, CDR3 protein. Only part of the rows carry a size: once, few, many, or a class if the clone is expanded.

NA	TRBV27	TRBJ2-5	ASSLSNPAKETQY
NA	TRBV7-7	TRBJ2-7	ASTNQGGQKYEQY
NA	TRBV7-7	TRBJ2-3	ASSLGPGITDTQY
NA	TRBV5-1	TRBJ2-7	ASSYTIGGGEY
NA	TRBV7-9	TRBJ1-1	ASSFVGAEAF
NA	TRBV27	TRBJ2-1	ASSLSATKGYNEQF
NA	TRBV7-9	TRBJ2-3	ASSLGTTDTQY
NA	TRBV18	TRBJ2-1	ASSQVAGVNEQF
NA	TRBV10-2	TRBJ2-5	ASRPAGGETQY
NA	TRBV2	TRBJ2-7	ASSGVYEQY
NA	TRBV14	TRBJ2-7	ASSQGPGGYYEQY
NA	TRBV6-5	TRBJ2-7	ASKLIADAYYEQY
NA	TRBV7-9	TRBJ2-1	ASSLEGNEQF
NA	TRBV12-1	TRBJ2-7	AIQGRGYEQY
NA	TRBV6-1	TRBJ1-2	ASRTYRGNYGYT
NA	TRBV28	TRBJ1-2	ASRRTSNYGYT
NA	TRBV7-9	TRBJ2-3	ASSPPDPRTDTQY
NA	TRBV4-2	TRBJ2-1	ASSQGPSSYNEQF
NA	TRBV4-2	TRBJ2-3	ASSQLGLAPILDTQY
NA	TRBV18	TRBJ1-1	ASSPIVRTVNTEAF
NA	TRBV5-1	TRBJ1-1	ASSLQGAITEAF
NA	TRBV9	TRBJ2-2	ASSPSGTSVGELF
NA	TRBV19	TRBJ1-3	ASSMSAGLHLGNTIY
NA	TRBV19	TRBJ2-7	ASSIGGGTSYEQY
once	TRBV7-9	TRBJ1-5	ASSRDRGEPQH
NA	TRBV15	TRBJ2-5	ATSREGGRETQY
NA	TRBV4-2	TRBJ2-3	ASSQDSSSGGDTQY
NA	TRBV6-5	TRBJ1-1	ASSYGLAVGEAF
NA	TRBV4-2	TRBJ2-5	ASSHEYQETQY
NA	TRBV10-3	TRBJ2-7	AIRAGTGFGYEQY
NA	TRBV7-2	TRBJ2-3	ASNNYEHSGTDTQY
NA	TRBV6-5	TRBJ2-6	ASNSWSGANVLT
NA	TRBV7-2	TRBJ2-2	ASSPFMVTGELF
NA	TRBV7-9	TRBJ2-1	ATTWAGTQGNEQF
NA	TRBV10-1	TRBJ2-3	ASLPGLAGLDTQY
NA	TRBV7-3	TRBJ2-5	ASSLKFGLAGGPFEETQY
NA	TRBV19	TRBJ2-1	ASSIPGTGNNEQF
NA	TRBV7-9	TRBJ2-7	ASSFTGPYEQY
NA	TRBV5-5	TRBJ2-7	ASGLAGTGEQY
NA	TRBV11-2	TRBJ2-7	ASSYRAGVGYEQY
NA	TRBV19	TRBJ1-5	ASSIDYRPNQPQH
NA	TRBV4-1	TRBJ2-4	ASSQGGKNIQY
NA	TRBV30	TRBJ2-7	AWSHGYEQY
NA	TRBV11-2	TRBJ2-3	ASSLDPGKTDTQY
NA	TRBV28	TRBJ2-7	ASSLVGQTSYEQY
NA	TRBV30	TRBJ1-2	AWAPWDPSTYGYT
NA	TRBV7-2	TRBJ1-5	ASSLVGTGGWHQPQH